The 21 T cell receptor beta chains listed next were all sequenced from one sample in a study of cytomegalovirus exposure and HLA in healthy donors. A multiplex PCR was run with 60 Vbeta primers and 13 Jbeta primers. The data were produced by immunoSEQ multiplex PCR, yet TCRdb's version contains in-frame clones alone and is incomplete. In all, the sample yields some 110,000 clones. The sequencing input was PBMCs. Receptors were obtained from a man between 25 and 39 years old in good health and CMV-seronegative.

Remarks on this clone: Other DNA sequences within the sample encode an identical CDR3. V is TRBV29-1 and J is TRBJ2-5; 7 bases match TRBD2. CDR1 is SQVTM and CDR2 is ANQGSEA in the germline V gene. The CDR3 contains 12 residues. J gave up 5 bases and V 4 bases, and 4 bases lay outside the gene matches. CDR3 DNA: TGCAGCGTTGGACTAGCTGGCGAGACCCAGTACTTC. Protein product: CSVGLAGETQYF.

The rearrangement links TRBV7-2 to TRBJ1-5; D might be TRBD1 (6 bases). The germline CDR1 and CDR2 sequences are SGHTA and FQGNSA. The CDR3 is 13 amino acids. Trimming stripped 5 bases from V and 5 bases from J, with 10 bases between. This CDR3 reads CASSPKGDQPQHF. CDR3 nucleotides: TGTGCCAGCAGCCCAAAGGGGGATCAGCCCCAGCATTTT.

V and J are TRBV15 and TRBJ1-2; D unclear. Germline lookup yields CDR1 LNHNV and CDR2 YYDKDF (reference sequence). The CDR3 runs 14 residues. Trimming removed 0 bases at V and 4 bases at J, with 9 bases between. The CDR3: CATSREESFYGYTF. The CDR3 DNA follows: TGTGCCACCAGCAGAGAAGAGAGCTTCTATGGCTACACCTTC. Based on the CDR3 plus reference TRBV15 and TRBJ1-2, the full variable domain is DAMVIQNPRYQVTQFGKPVTLSCSQTLNHNVMYWYQQKSSQAPKLLFHYYDKDFNNEADTPDNFQSRRPNTSFCFLDIRSPGLGDTAMYLCATSREESFYGYTFGSGTRLTVV.

V is TRBV29-1 and J is TRBJ1-2; 7 nucleotides agree with TRBD1. With 2 bases clipped from V and 5 bases from J, the junction kept 8 bases outside the gene matches. The CDR3 contains 14 residues. Germline V gene lookup returns CDR1 SQVTM and CDR2 ANQGSEA. The CDR3 coding sequence is TGCAGCGTTGAAAGGTTCCAGGGGGTGTATGGCTACACCTTC. Translating it yields CSVERFQGVYGYTF.

The gene calls are TRBV9 and TRBJ2-7, with a weak D call TRBD1 (6 bases). Trimming pared 4 bases from V and 2 bases from J, leaving 19 bases between. The CDR3 contains 16 residues. In germline, CDR1 is SGDLS, CDR2 YYNGEE. In DNA, the CDR3 is TGTGCCAGCAGCCCTTTCGGTGGGGGCGCCACCTACGAGCAGTACTTC. Amino acid sequence: CASSPFGGGATYEQYF. The whole variable domain, remainder taken from reference TRBV9 and TRBJ2-7, is DSGVTQTPKHLITATGQRVTLRCSPRSGDLSVYWYQQSLDQGLQFLIQYYNGEERAKGNILERFSAQQFPDLHSELNLSSLELGDSALYFCASSPFGGGATYEQYFGPGTRLTVT.

This chain joins TRBV14 and TRBJ1-2; a possible D gene is TRBD1 (6 bases). The CDR3 has 17 residues. Trimming took off 0 bases at V and 2 bases at J, with 16 bases between the two ends. CDR1 is SGHDN and CDR2 is FVKESK in the germline V gene. CDR3 coding DNA: TGTGCCAGCAGCCAAGACGCGCCGGGACACGCAAACTATGGCTACACCTTC. This encodes CASSQDAPGHANYGYTF.

This chain links TRBV7-9 with TRBJ2-5; 7 bases align to TRBD1. TRBJ2-7 matches the DNA end more closely, so the J call is doubtful. The length of the CDR3 is 14 residues. Germline V CDR1 and CDR2: SEHNR, FQNEAQ (reference sequence). This CDR3 reads CASSPGQAAYEQYF. DNA of the CDR3: TGTGCCAGCAGCCCCGGACAGGCAGCCTACGAGCAGTACTTC.

DNA of the CDR3: TGTGCCAGCAGCCTCTTGCAACACCGGGACAGGGGCCACCCTAATTCACCCCTCCACTTT. Translation gives CASSLLQHRDRGHPNSPLHF. The chain carries TRBV7-3 and TRBJ1-6, with 10 nucleotides matching TRBD1. Germline CDR1 SGHTA, CDR2 FQGTGA. The V gene end was trimmed by 5 bases and the J gene end by 6 bases; junction bases not matched to a gene: 19. The CDR3 has 20 residues.

V and J are TRBV7-8 and TRBJ2-4, with 7 bases matching TRBD2. Germline V CDR1 and CDR2: SGHVS, FQNEAQ. The CDR3 length is 17 residues. The V and J ends lost 5 bases and 0 bases, in that order; junction bases with no gene match: 10. The CDR3: CASSPLPSGTAKNIQYF. CDR3 nucleotides: TGTGCCAGCAGCCCCCTCCCTAGCGGAACAGCCAAAAACATTCAGTACTTC.

V usage is TRBV2 and J usage is TRBJ2-3, with 8 bases that match TRBD2. The CDR3 extends over 14 amino acids. V was clipped by 7 bases and J by 7 bases; unmatched bases: 10. Germline V gives CDR1 SNHLY, CDR2 FYNNEI. The CDR3 sequence is CASNGGGVWNTQYF. The CDR3 DNA is TGTGCCAGCAACGGGGGGGGTGTCTGGAATACGCAGTATTTT.

The chain uses TRBV7-2 and TRBJ2-7, with D perhaps TRBD1 (5 bases). Trimming removed 5 bases at V and 0 bases at J, with 8 bases between. The CDR3 has 13 amino acids. Germline CDR1 is SGHTA and CDR2 is FQGNSA. CDR3 loop: CASSLTASYEQYF. For the CDR3, the DNA is TGTGCCAGCAGCCTGACAGCCTCCTACGAGCAGTACTTC.

V gene TRBV5-4 combines with J gene TRBJ2-5; 10 positions agree with TRBD2. Trimming took 1 base from V and 5 from J; bases not matched to a gene: 8. The CDR3 totals 16 residues. Per the germline V gene, CDR1 is SGHNT and CDR2 is YYREEE (reference sequence). CDR3 nucleotide sequence: TGTGCCAGCAGCTTGAAGCGGGGGGGGGAAGGGGAGACCCAGTACTTC. Its translation: CASSLKRGGEGETQYF.

V gene TRBV6-1 combines with J gene TRBJ2-1; 7 bases align to TRBD1. The ends lost 4 bases at V and 6 bases at J; junction bases unmatched: 12. This CDR3 comprises 16 residues. Per the germline V gene, CDR1 is MNHNS and CDR2 is SASEGT. The CDR3 is CASSGLPGTAFNEQFF. The CDR3 coding sequence is TGTGCCAGCAGTGGACTTCCGGGGACAGCCTTCAATGAGCAGTTCTTC.

This chain joins TRBV5-1 and TRBJ2-2; 9 bases fit TRBD1. The germline V gene encodes CDR1 SGHRS and CDR2 YFSETQ. V gave up 6 bases and J gave up 1 base; unmatched junction bases: 1. This CDR3 is built from 14 residues. The CDR3 loop is CASTGQGNTGELFF. The DNA for the CDR3 is TGCGCCAGCACGGGACAGGGGAACACCGGGGAGCTGTTTTTT. The whole variable domain, remainder taken from reference TRBV5-1 and TRBJ2-2, is KAGVTQTPRYLIKTRGQQVTLSCSPISGHRSVSWYQQTPGQGLQFLFEYFSETQRNKGNFPGRFSGRQFSNSRSEMNVSTLELGDSALYLCASTGQGNTGELFFGEGSRLTVL.

The genes are TRBV28 and TRBJ2-7, with 7 bases lining up with TRBD1. Germline CDR1 reads MDHEN; CDR2 reads SYDVKM. With V trimmed by 3 bases and J by 1 base, 6 bases remained unmatched. The CDR3 is 15 residues long. The CDR3 loop is CASSFQGRGSYEQYF. The CDR3 region has the DNA TGTGCCAGCAGTTTCCAGGGCAGGGGGTCCTACGAGCAGTACTTC.

This chain joins TRBV5-1 and TRBJ1-1; no firm D call. Trimming removed 1 base at V and 2 bases at J, with 12 bases between. Germline-derived CDR1 and CDR2 are SGHRS and YFSETQ. This CDR3 spans 15 amino acids. CDR3 protein: CASSLRQTPNTEAFF. The CDR3 DNA is TGCGCCAGCAGCTTGAGACAAACCCCTAACACTGAAGCTTTCTTT.

The chain couples TRBV9 to TRBJ2-7, with D perhaps matching TRBD1 (5 bases). Germline CDR1 is SGDLS and CDR2 is YYNGEE. The CDR3 contains 16 residues. The germline V and J ends were trimmed by 2 bases and 2 bases, with 17 bases remaining between them. CDR3 amino acids: CASSVGLDSATYEQYF. The CDR3 DNA sequence: TGTGCCAGCAGCGTTGGCCTCGACAGTGCCACCTACGAGCAGTACTTC.

This sequence joins TRBV14 and TRBJ1-1, with a possible D match to TRBD1 (6 bases). This CDR3 contains 14 residues. V gave up 2 bases and J gave up 4 bases, with 11 bases separating them. Germline V gene sequence: CDR1 SGHDN, CDR2 FVKESK. The CDR3, as DNA: TGTGCCAGCAGCCAAACAGGGAGGGCCACTGAAGCTTTCTTT. Translating gives CASSQTGRATEAFF. Supplemented by reference TRBV14 and TRBJ1-1, the full variable domain reads EAGVTQFPSHSVIEKGQTVTLRCDPISGHDNLYWYRRVMGKEIKFLLHFVKESKQDESGMPNNRFLAERTGGTYSTLKVQPAELEDSGVYFCASSQTGRATEAFFGQGTRLTVV.

This chain uses TRBV4-3 with TRBJ2-5, with D perhaps matching TRBD2 (6 bases). TRBJ2-7 matches the DNA end more closely, so the J call is doubtful. The CDR3 length is 13 residues. Germline-derived CDR1 and CDR2 are LGHNA and YSLEER. The CDR3 nucleotides read TGCGCCAGCAGCCAAGGGAGGGCCTACGAGCAGTACTTC. As protein: CASSQGRAYEQYF.

The chain combines TRBV25-1 with TRBJ1-2; 7 positions agree with TRBD1. Trimming at V came to 4 bases and at J to 2 bases, leaving 7 bases not matched to a gene. The V gene's germline CDR1 is MGHDK and CDR2 SYGVNS. The CDR3 loop spans 15 amino acids. CDR3 residues: CASSADRARNYGYTF. DNA for the CDR3: TGTGCCAGCAGTGCAGACAGGGCCCGAAACTATGGCTACACCTTC.

This chain connects TRBV9 to TRBJ2-3; 14 bases are shared with TRBD2. Trimming removed 3 bases from V and 2 bases from J; junction bases left unmatched: 8. The germline gives CDR1 SGDLS, CDR2 YYNGEE. The CDR3 sequence is 18 residues long. The CDR3 DNA reads as TGTGCCAGCAGCGGCCTCGGGACTAGCGGGGGACTCACAGATACGCAGTATTTT. It specifies CASSGLGTSGGLTDTQYF.